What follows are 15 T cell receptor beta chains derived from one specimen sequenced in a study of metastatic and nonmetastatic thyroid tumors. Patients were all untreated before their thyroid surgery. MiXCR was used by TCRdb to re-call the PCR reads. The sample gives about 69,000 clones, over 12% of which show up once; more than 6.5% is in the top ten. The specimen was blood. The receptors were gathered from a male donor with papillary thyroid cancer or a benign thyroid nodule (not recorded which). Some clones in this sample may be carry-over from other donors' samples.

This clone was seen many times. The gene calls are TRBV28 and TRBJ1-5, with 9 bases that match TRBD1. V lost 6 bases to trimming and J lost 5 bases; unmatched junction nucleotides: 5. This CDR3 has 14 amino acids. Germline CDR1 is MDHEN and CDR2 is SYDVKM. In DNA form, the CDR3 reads TGTGCCAGCAGCCCGACAGGGGGTCATCAGCCCCAGCATTTT. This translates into CASSPTGGHQPQHF.

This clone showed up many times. CDR3 region: CASTRGTGGLSSYEQYF. CDR3 bases: TGTGCCAGCACCCGGGGTACAGGGGGCTTGAGCTCCTACGAGCAGTACTTC. The chain links TRBV2 to TRBJ2-7; TRBD1 matches at 9 bases. V dropped 7 bases and J dropped 0; count of bases not matched to a gene: 13. The CDR3 totals 17 residues. Germline V gene sequence: CDR1 SNHLY, CDR2 FYNNEI.

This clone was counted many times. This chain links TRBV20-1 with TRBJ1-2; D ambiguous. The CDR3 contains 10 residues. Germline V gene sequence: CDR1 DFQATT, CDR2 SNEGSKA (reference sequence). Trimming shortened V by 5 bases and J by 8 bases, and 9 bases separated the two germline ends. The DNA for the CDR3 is TGCAGTGCTCCCCGTGAGGGCTACACCTTC. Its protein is CSAPREGYTF.

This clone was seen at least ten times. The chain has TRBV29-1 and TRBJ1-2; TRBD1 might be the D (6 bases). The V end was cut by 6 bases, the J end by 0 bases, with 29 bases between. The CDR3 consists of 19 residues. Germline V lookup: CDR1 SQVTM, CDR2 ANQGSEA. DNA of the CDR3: TGCAGCGTGAGAGAGGGTCCAGGGGTAACCTCTCTTTCTAACTATGGCTACACCTTC. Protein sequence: CSVREGPGVTSLSNYGYTF.

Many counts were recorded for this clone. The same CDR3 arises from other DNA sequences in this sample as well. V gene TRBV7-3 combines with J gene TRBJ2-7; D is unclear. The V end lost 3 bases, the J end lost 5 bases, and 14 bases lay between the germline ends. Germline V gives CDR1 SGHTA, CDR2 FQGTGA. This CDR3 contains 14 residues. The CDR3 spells CASSFNGDLHEQYV. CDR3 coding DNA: TGTGCCAGCAGCTTTAACGGAGATCTCCACGAGCAGTACGTC.

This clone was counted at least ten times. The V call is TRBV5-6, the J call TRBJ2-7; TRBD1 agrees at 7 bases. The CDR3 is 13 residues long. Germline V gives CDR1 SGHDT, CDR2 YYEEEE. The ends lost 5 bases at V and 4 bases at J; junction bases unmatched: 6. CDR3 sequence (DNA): TGTGCCAGCAGATTGTCGACAGGGTACGAGCAGTACTTC. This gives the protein CASRLSTGYEQYF. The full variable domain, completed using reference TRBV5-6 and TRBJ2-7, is DAGVTQSPTHLIKTRGQQVTLRCSPKSGHDTVSWYQQALGQGPQFIFQYYEEEERQRGNFPDRFSGHQFPNYSSELNVNALLLGDSALYLCASRLSTGYEQYFGPGTRLTVT.

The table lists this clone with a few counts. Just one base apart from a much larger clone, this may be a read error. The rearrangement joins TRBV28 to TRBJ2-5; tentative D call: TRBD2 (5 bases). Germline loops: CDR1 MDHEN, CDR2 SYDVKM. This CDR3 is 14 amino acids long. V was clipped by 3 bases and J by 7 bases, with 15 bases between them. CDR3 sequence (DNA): TGTGCCAGCAGTTTTGGGGTGCTAGGAGGGACCCAGTACTTC. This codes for CASSFGVLGGTQYF.

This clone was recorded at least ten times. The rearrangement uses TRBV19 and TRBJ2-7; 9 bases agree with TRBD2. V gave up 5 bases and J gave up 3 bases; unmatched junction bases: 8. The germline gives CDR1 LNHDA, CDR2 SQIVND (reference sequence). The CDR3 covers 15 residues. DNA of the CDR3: TGTGCCAGTAGTTCCCTTAGCGGGAGAGGCTACGAGCAGTACTTC. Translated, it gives CASSSLSGRGYEQYF.

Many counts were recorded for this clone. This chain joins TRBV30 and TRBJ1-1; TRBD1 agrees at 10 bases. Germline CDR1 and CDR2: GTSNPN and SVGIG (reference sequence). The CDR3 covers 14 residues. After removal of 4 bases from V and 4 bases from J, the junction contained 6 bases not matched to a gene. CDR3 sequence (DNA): TGTGCCTGGACTTTGACAGGGGGCTTCACTGAAGCTTTCTTT. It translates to CAWTLTGGFTEAFF.

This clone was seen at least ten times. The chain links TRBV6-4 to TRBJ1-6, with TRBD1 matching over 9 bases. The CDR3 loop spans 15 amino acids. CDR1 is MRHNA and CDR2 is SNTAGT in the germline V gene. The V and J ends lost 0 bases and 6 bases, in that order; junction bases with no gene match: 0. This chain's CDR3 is CASSDSTGGNSPLHF. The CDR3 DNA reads TGTGCCAGCAGTGACTCGACAGGGGGTAATTCACCCCTCCACTTT.

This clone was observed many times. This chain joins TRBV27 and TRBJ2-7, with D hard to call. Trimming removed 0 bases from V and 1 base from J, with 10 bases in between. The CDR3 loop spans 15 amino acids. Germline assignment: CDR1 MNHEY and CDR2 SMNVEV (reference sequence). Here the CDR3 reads CASSLSLGLSYEQYF. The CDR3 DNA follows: TGTGCCAGCAGTTTATCTCTAGGGTTGTCCTACGAGCAGTACTTC.

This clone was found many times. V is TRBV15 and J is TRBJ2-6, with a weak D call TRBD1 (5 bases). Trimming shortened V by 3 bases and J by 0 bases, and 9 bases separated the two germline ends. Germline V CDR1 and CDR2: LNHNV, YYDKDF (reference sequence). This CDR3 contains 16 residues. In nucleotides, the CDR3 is TGTGCCACCAGCAGTGACAGTTACTCTGGGGCCAACGTCCTGACTTTC. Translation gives CATSSDSYSGANVLTF.

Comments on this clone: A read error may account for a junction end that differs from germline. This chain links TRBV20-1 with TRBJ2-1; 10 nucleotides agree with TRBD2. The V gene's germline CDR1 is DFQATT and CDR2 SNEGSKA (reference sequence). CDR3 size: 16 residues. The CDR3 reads CSAREVSGRPGSEQFF. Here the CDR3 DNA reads TGCAGTGCCAGAGAGGTTAGCGGGAGGCCCGGCAGTGAGCAGTTCTTC.

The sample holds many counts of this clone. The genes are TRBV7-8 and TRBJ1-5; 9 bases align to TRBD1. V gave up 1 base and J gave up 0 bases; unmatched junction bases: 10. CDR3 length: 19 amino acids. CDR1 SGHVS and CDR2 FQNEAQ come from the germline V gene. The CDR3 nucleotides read TGTGCCAGCAGCTTAGTCACCGGGACAGGGAGATATAGCAATCAGCCCCAGCATTTT. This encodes CASSLVTGTGRYSNQPQHF.

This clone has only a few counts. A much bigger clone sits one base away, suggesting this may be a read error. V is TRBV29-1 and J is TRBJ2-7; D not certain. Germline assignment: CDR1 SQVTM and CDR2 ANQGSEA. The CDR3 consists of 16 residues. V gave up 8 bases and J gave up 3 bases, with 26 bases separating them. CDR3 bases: TGCAGCATCGCCCAGATCCCGCGACATTTGGTCTACGAGCAGTACTTC. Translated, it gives CSIAQIPRHLVYEQYF.